The following is a T cell receptor beta chain sequence with its context. It is likely a read error: a sequence one base away is far more abundant. These data originate in a study of OX40 agonist ivuxolimab in advanced cancers. The data were produced by immunoSEQ multiplex PCR, yet TCRdb's version contains in-frame clones alone and is incomplete. Of 35,000 to 45,000 clones listed, about 87% are singletons. The sequence was obtained from an adult with an advanced solid tumor such as melanoma, head and neck, liver or kidney cancer. The material sequenced was CD4+ or CD8+ T cells sorted from blood, taken in a trial of the OX40 agonist ivuxolimab.

CDR3 sequence: CASSPLGRLIQETQYF. The CDR3 coding sequence is TGTGCCAGCAGCCCTCTGGGACGGCTGATCCAAGAGACCCAGTACTTC. This chain uses TRBV7-9 with TRBJ2-5; the D gene could be TRBD1 or TRBD2 (5 bases each). This CDR3 region has 16 residues. Germline CDR1 is SEHNR and CDR2 is FQNEAQ (reference sequence). V dropped 5 bases and J dropped 1 base, with 17 bases sitting between them. Complete variable domain (other parts from reference TRBV7-9 and TRBJ2-5): DTGVSQNPRHKITKRGQNVTFRCDPISEHNRLYWYRQTLGQGPEFLTYFQNEAQLEKSRLLSDRFSAERPKGSFSTLEIQRTEQGDSAMYLCASSPLGRLIQETQYFGPGTRLLVL.